Listed below are T cell receptor beta chains from one sample, sequenced in a study of regulatory T cells in long-lasting Graves disease. MiXCR, applied by TCRdb to the multiplex PCR reads, yields one record per CDR3 protein. Found here are 200,000 to 250,000 distinct CDR3 sequences, 20% to 25% of them singletons; the top ten hold around 14%. The sequences come from peripheral blood mononuclear cells (PBMCs), collected at new diagnosis, from a patient treated with antithyroid drugs. The source is a female donor with Graves disease. CDR3s include the opening cysteine and the closing phenylalanine or tryptophan. Fields, in order: V gene, J gene, D gene, clone size, CDR3 DNA, CDR3 protein. The D gene is left open where the match is weak. Part of the rows lack a size; the others show once, few, many or a class for expanded clones.

TRBV9	TRBJ2-2	NA	NA	TGTGCCAGCGATCCGAACACCGGGGAGCTGTTTTTT	CASDPNTGELFF
TRBV15	TRBJ2-2	TRBD2	NA	TGTGCCACCAGCAGAGTAGCGGGAGGGCTCCACACCGGGGAGCTGTTTTTT	CATSRVAGGLHTGELFF
TRBV7-2	TRBJ2-2	TRBD1	many	TGTGCCAGCGGCGAACAGGGGGCTGGCACCGGGGAGCTGTTTTTT	CASGEQGAGTGELFF
TRBV6-2/TRBV6-3	TRBJ2-2	TRBD1	many	TGTGCCAGCACCCTTGACAGGGGTGACACCGGGGAGCTGTTTTTT	CASTLDRGDTGELFF
TRBV4-2	TRBJ2-3	TRBD2	many	TGTGCCAGCAGCCAAGACCCCCTACTAGCGGCTAGCACAGATACGCAGTATTTT	CASSQDPLLAASTDTQYF
TRBV18	TRBJ1-1	NA	many	TGTGCCAGCTCACCATATGGAGAGGGGAACACTGAAGCTTTCTTT	CASSPYGEGNTEAFF
TRBV12-3/TRBV12-4	TRBJ2-5	TRBD2	NA	TGTGCCAGCAGTTTTGAGCGGGGGGAGACCCAGTACTTC	CASSFERGETQYF
TRBV20-1	TRBJ1-5	TRBD1	NA	TGCAGTGCACCGGGACAGGGGGGATCATTCGATCAGCCCCAGCATTTT	CSAPGQGGSFDQPQHF
TRBV6-2/TRBV6-3	TRBJ2-2	TRBD2	NA	TGTGCCAGCAAACCTAATAGCGGGGGGGAGCTGTTTTTT	CASKPNSGGELFF
TRBV20-1	TRBJ1-6	TRBD1	many	TGCAGTGCTAGAGATCTAGACAGGGACCCCTATAATTCACCCCTCCACTTT	CSARDLDRDPYNSPLHF
TRBV7-2	TRBJ2-3	NA	many	TGTGCCAGCAGCCCAAGAGGAGGGTTTGGCTCAGATACGCAGTATTTT	CASSPRGGFGSDTQYF
TRBV5-4	TRBJ1-2	TRBD1	NA	TGTGCCAGCAGCTTGGCTGACAGGGAGGGATATGGCTACACCTTC	CASSLADREGYGYTF
TRBV6-2/TRBV6-3	TRBJ2-7	NA	NA	TGTGCCAGCAGTAGAGGACTGTTCCACGAGCAGTACTTC	CASSRGLFHEQYF
TRBV27	TRBJ1-2	NA	many	TGTGCCAGCAGTTTATGGGCAGTACCTAACTATGGCTACACCTTC	CASSLWAVPNYGYTF
TRBV11-2	TRBJ2-1	TRBD2	NA	TGTGCCAGCAGCCAAGATTTAAGCGGGGGCTGGGGGAATGAGCAGTTCTTC	CASSQDLSGGWGNEQFF
TRBV4-1	TRBJ1-1	NA	NA	TGCGCCAGCAGCCAAGCCGGCGGGGTGGAGACTGAAGCTTTCTTT	CASSQAGGVETEAFF
TRBV7-3	TRBJ1-2	TRBD1	few	TGTGCCAGCAGCTCGGGGGGACAGGTGGGGGGCTACACCTTC	CASSSGGQVGGYTF
TRBV5-4	TRBJ2-3	NA	many	TGTGCCAGCAGCTTTCGGGGGGCGGATACGCAGTATTTT	CASSFRGADTQYF
TRBV3-1	TRBJ2-7	NA	many	TGTGCCAGCAGCCAAGGGCGGTTGCACCGGCAGTACTTC	CASSQGRLHRQYF
TRBV6-1	TRBJ1-1	TRBD1	many	TGTGCCAGCAGTCTAAACAGGGGGCTTAGGTCGATGAACACTGAAGCTTTCTTT	CASSLNRGLRSMNTEAFF
TRBV19	TRBJ2-3	TRBD2	few	TGTGCCAGTAGTAGTCCAGCGGGAGGGCCAGATACGCAGTATTTT	CASSSPAGGPDTQYF
TRBV6-2/TRBV6-3	TRBJ2-1	NA	many	TGTGCCAGCAGTTACCCTCTCCGAAATGAGCAGTTCTTC	CASSYPLRNEQFF
TRBV2	TRBJ2-7	NA	many	TGTGCCAGCAGTGAGCCAAGACAGGCCTACGAGCAGTACTTC	CASSEPRQAYEQYF
TRBV29-1	TRBJ1-1	NA	many	TGCAGCGTTGAACCTTTGTCTGTTGAAGCTTTCTTT	CSVEPLSVEAFF
TRBV20-1	TRBJ2-7	TRBD1	NA	TGCAGTGCAGCTACGTATGACAGGGGGGTCGGCGAGCAGTACTTC	CSAATYDRGVGEQYF
TRBV28	TRBJ2-2	NA	many	TGTGCCAGCAGTTCCCATCCCGGGGAGCTGTTTTTT	CASSSHPGELFF
TRBV19	TRBJ2-2	NA	NA	TGTGCCAGCAACCGGGCGGACACCGGGGAGCTGTTTTTT	CASNRADTGELFF
TRBV6-2/TRBV6-3	TRBJ2-1	NA	NA	TGTGCCAGCAGTAGGGGTGAGGAGCAGTTCTTC	CASSRGEEQFF
TRBV5-1	TRBJ2-3	TRBD1	few	TGCGCCAGCAGCTTGGATGGACAGGGGGCCCGCACAGATACGCAGTATTTT	CASSLDGQGARTDTQYF
TRBV7-6	TRBJ2-3	NA	NA	TGTGCCAGCAGCTTAGCGTATAGCACAGATACGCAGTATTTT	CASSLAYSTDTQYF
TRBV6-5	TRBJ2-5	NA	many	TGTGCCAGCAGTTACGAGGGGAAGACCCAGTACTTC	CASSYEGKTQYF
TRBV30	TRBJ2-7	NA	many	TGTGCCTGGAGCAGGATAGGGGGTGGACGCGAGCAGTACTTC	CAWSRIGGGREQYF
TRBV12-3/TRBV12-4	TRBJ1-5	NA	many	TGTGCCAGCAGAATCGGGGAGAATCAGCCCCAGCATTTT	CASRIGENQPQHF
TRBV7-9	TRBJ2-7	NA	many	TGTGCCAGCAGCTTACCAAGGGAGACAGCCCCCCACGAGCAGTACTTC	CASSLPRETAPHEQYF
TRBV6-2/TRBV6-3	TRBJ1-1	NA	many	TGTGCCAGCAGTTATTTCTTAGGGACACCGAACACTGAAGCTTTCTTT	CASSYFLGTPNTEAFF
TRBV11-2	TRBJ2-1	TRBD2	NA	TGTGCCAGCAGCCCAGGGGGACTAGCGGGAGGCAATGAGCAGTTCTTC	CASSPGGLAGGNEQFF
TRBV7-2	TRBJ1-2	TRBD1	many	TGTGCCAGCAGCCAGGACAGGGGGCTAATGTACTATGGCTACACCTTC	CASSQDRGLMYYGYTF
TRBV24-1	TRBJ2-3	NA	many	TGTGCCACCAGTGATTTACCCGGCCGCACAGATACGCAGTATTTT	CATSDLPGRTDTQYF
TRBV18	TRBJ2-7	TRBD1	NA	TGTGCCAGCTCACCAATGCAGGGGGCGTACGAGCAGTACTTC	CASSPMQGAYEQYF
TRBV24-1	TRBJ2-2	NA	many	TGTGCCACCCTGCCCGACAGTTACACCGGGGAGCTGTTTTTT	CATLPDSYTGELFF